The 23 T cell receptor beta chains below were found in one sample sequenced in a study of blood T cell repertoires in COVID-19. The table came from immunoSEQ multiplex PCR; TCRdb's copy has only in-frame clones and leaves some out. The sample holds 250,000 to 350,000 clones; 65% to 85% are singletons and the top ten take roughly 1.6%. Material: peripheral blood. The origin of the receptors is a human donor with COVID-19, enrolled during active disease. The donor label of this sample is uncertain.

CDR3 DNA sequence: TGTGCCAGCTCACCAATCCAGGGAAAGGCCGGGGAGCTGTTTTTT. It specifies CASSPIQGKAGELFF. The chain carries TRBV18 and TRBJ2-2; weak D call: TRBD1 (5 bases). The CDR3 is 15 residues long. Germline values: CDR1 KGHSH, CDR2 LQKENI. V was clipped by 2 bases and J by 6 bases, with 13 bases between them.

This chain joins TRBV5-8 and TRBJ2-1; D is unresolved. CDR3 length: 15 residues. In germline, CDR1 is SGHTS, CDR2 YDEGEE. Trimming took off 0 bases at V and 2 bases at J, with 9 bases between the two ends. In nucleotides, the CDR3 is TGTGCCAGCAGCTTGGAGGCAGGCACCTACAATGAGCAGTTCTTC. Residues: CASSLEAGTYNEQFF.

For this clone: Other DNA sequences within the sample encode an identical CDR3. The chain combines TRBV3-1 (or the pseudogene TRBV3-2) with TRBJ1-6, with 10 bases identical to TRBD1. Trimming at V came to 3 bases and at J to 8 bases, leaving 4 bases not matched to a gene. CDR3 length: 15 amino acids. CDR1 LGHDT and CDR2 YNNKEL come from the germline V gene (reference sequence). The CDR3 DNA reads TGTGCCAGCAGCCATCCCGGGACAGGGGATTCACCCCTCCACTTT. Translated, it gives CASSHPGTGDSPLHF.

In regard to this clone: The conserved final phenylalanine or tryptophan is absent from the CDR3, which likely points to a read error. Because the CDR3's place on the DNA is in doubt, the DNA is left out and the CDR3 is given as listed by TCRdb. This chain joins TRBV12-3 or TRBV12-4 and TRBJ2-7; the table names TRBD2, a call not compared with the DNA. The CDR3 extends over 13 residues, inclusive of both ends. The CDR3 protein is CASSPSGRHRPAL.

J is TRBJ2-3 and V is TRBV7-3; 7 nucleotides agree with TRBD2. Germline V gene data show CDR1 as SGHTA and CDR2 as FQGTGA. V was pared by 2 bases and J by 3 bases, with 2 bases of the junction left unmatched. The CDR3 covers 14 residues. The CDR3 DNA follows: TGTGCCAGCAGCTTAGGGACTATGACAGATACGCAGTATTTT. The encoded protein is CASSLGTMTDTQYF.

With respect to this clone: At one boundary the junction diverges from the germline segment, which might be a read error. The chain is built from TRBV18 and TRBJ2-1, with 7 bases matching TRBD2. This CDR3 region has 13 residues. The germline V gene has CDR1 KGHSH and CDR2 LQKENI. The CDR3 here is CASSPGDYHEQFF. As DNA, the CDR3 is TGTGCCAGCTCACCAGGGGACTACCATGAGCAGTTCTTC.

The V call is TRBV6-5, the J call TRBJ2-2, with 10 bases identical to TRBD2. CDR3 length equals 15 residues. CDR1 and CDR2 (germline): MNHEY, SVGAGI. V dropped 7 bases and J dropped 7; count of bases not matched to a gene: 9. The CDR3 DNA sequence: TGTGCCAGCAAGTCTAGCGGGAGCGGGGTCGGGGAGCTGTTTTTT. It is translated as CASKSSGSGVGELFF.

The chain joins TRBV19 to TRBJ1-4, with D tentatively TRBD1 (6 bases). Deletions cut 5 bases from V and 5 bases from J, with 12 bases between. CDR1 LNHDA and CDR2 SQIVND come from the germline V gene (reference sequence). CDR3 size: 14 residues. The CDR3 bases are TGTGCCAGTAGTCAGGGGACATGGAATGAAAAACTGTTTTTT. Its translation is CASSQGTWNEKLFF.

The chain has TRBV10-3 and TRBJ2-2; 7 bases are a match to TRBD1. The CDR3 is 17 amino acids. CDR1 ENHRY and CDR2 SYGVKD come from the germline V gene. J gave up 4 bases and V 6 bases, and 14 bases lay outside the gene matches. CDR3 in DNA: TGTGCCATCAGCCCCCAGATTCCGGGACAGAGCACCGGGGAGCTGTTTTTT. This encodes CAISPQIPGQSTGELFF.

The chain links TRBV6-5 to TRBJ1-2; D uncertain. Trimming removed 6 bases from V and 10 bases from J, with 15 bases in between. Germline V gene lookup returns CDR1 MNHEY and CDR2 SVGAGI. This CDR3 region has 12 residues. The chain's CDR3 is CASSRPNNAYTF. In DNA form, the CDR3 reads TGTGCCAGCAGCCGCCCAAACAACGCCTACACCTTC.

The gene calls are TRBV9 and TRBJ2-7; TRBD2 matches 8 bases. V shed 4 bases and J 6 bases; nucleotides not matched to a gene: 15. The germline V gene encodes CDR1 SGDLS and CDR2 YYNGEE. This CDR3 contains 16 residues. The CDR3 region is CASSPRGSGSLTEQYF. The CDR3 nucleotides are TGTGCCAGCAGCCCGAGGGGAAGCGGGAGTTTGACCGAGCAGTACTTC.

This clone was seen only once. The J gene is TRBJ2-1, the V gene TRBV30, with 8 bases matching TRBD1. Trimming removed 0 bases from V and 9 bases from J; junction bases left unmatched: 10. Germline V CDR1 and CDR2: GTSNPN, SVGIG (reference sequence). The CDR3 has 15 amino acids. The DNA of the CDR3 is TGTGCCTGGAGTGTACGGGGAGACAGGGGTTCTGAGCAGTTCTTC. Translation gives CAWSVRGDRGSEQFF.

The chain combines TRBV12-5 with TRBJ2-3, with 8 bases matching TRBD2. Germline CDR1 and CDR2: LGHNT and FRNRAP. This CDR3 has 16 amino acids. With 5 bases clipped from V and 2 bases from J, the junction kept 9 bases outside the gene matches. The CDR3 coding sequence is TGTGCTAGTGGTGCCATGAGCGGGAGTTTCACAGATACGCAGTATTTT. This sequence encodes CASGAMSGSFTDTQYF.

The chain has TRBV7-4 and TRBJ2-1; 7 bases map to TRBD2. Unmatched junction bases numbered 19, after V lost 1 base and J lost 7 bases. CDR1 is SGHVT, CDR2 SQSDAQ, per germline. The CDR3 loop spans 19 amino acids. CDR3 residues: CASSLGGNMGGRRVNEQFF. The CDR3 DNA is TGTGCCAGCAGCTTAGGGGGTAATATGGGCGGGAGAAGGGTGAATGAGCAGTTCTTC.

The V and J genes are TRBV5-1 and TRBJ2-1, with 7 bases identical to TRBD1. The CDR3 spans 17 residues. Looked up from germline, CDR1 is SGHRS and CDR2 is YFSETQ. V gave up 0 bases and J gave up 5 bases; unmatched junction bases: 11. The CDR3 loop reads CASSLGGQPRAHNEQFF. The CDR3 DNA is TGCGCCAGCAGCTTGGGGGGACAGCCAAGGGCACACAATGAGCAGTTCTTC.

This clone was counted a few times. The chain couples TRBV6-2 or TRBV6-3 to TRBJ2-7; possibly TRBD2 for D (5 bases). The CDR3 consists of 12 residues. Germline values: CDR1 MNHEY, CDR2 SVGEGT. The V end was cut by 6 bases, the J end by 12 bases, with 18 bases between. CDR3 bases: TGTGCCAGCAGCCCGAGAGGGAACATCCCGTACTTC. It codes for CASSPRGNIPYF.

V is TRBV7-3 and J is TRBJ1-2; D unclear. Between the trimmed V and J ends, which lost 1 base and 2 bases, there was a span of 5 bases. There are 13 residues in the CDR3. CDR1 SGHTA and CDR2 FQGTGA come from the germline V gene. CDR3 in amino acids: CASSLNRNYGYTF. The CDR3 nucleotides are TGTGCCAGCAGCTTAAACAGAAACTATGGCTACACCTTC.

V usage is TRBV24-1 and J usage is TRBJ2-7, with 7 bases fitting TRBD2. Germline loops: CDR1 KGHDR, CDR2 SFDVKD. V gave up 5 bases and J gave up 3 bases; unmatched junction bases: 15. CDR3 size: 17 residues. Here the CDR3 DNA reads TGTGCCACCAGTGTTCTTATAGTGGGGGGGAACAGCTACGAGCAGTACTTC. This encodes CATSVLIVGGNSYEQYF.

The V and J genes are TRBV6-5 and TRBJ1-5; D may be TRBD1 (5 bases). Trimming removed 6 bases from V and 4 bases from J, with 13 bases in between. The CDR3 spans 14 residues. Germline V gene data show CDR1 as MNHEY and CDR2 as SVGAGI. CDR3 nucleotide sequence: TGTGCCAGCAGGTTTGCGGGGGTAAATCAGCCCCAGCATTTT. Translating gives CASRFAGVNQPQHF.

The chain has TRBV12-5 and TRBJ1-1, with a tentative D call TRBD1 (6 bases). Germline V gene data show CDR1 as LGHNT and CDR2 as FRNRAP. The CDR3 is 13 residues long. The V end lost 1 base, the J end lost 4 bases, and 7 bases lay between the germline ends. DNA of the CDR3: TGTGCTAGTGGTTTGGGGACAGTCACTGAAGCTTTCTTT. Encoded protein: CASGLGTVTEAFF.

The chain links TRBV18 to TRBJ2-2; 8 bases agree with TRBD2. The CDR3 has 16 amino acids. Germline loops: CDR1 KGHSH, CDR2 LQKENI. After removal of 2 bases from V and 5 bases from J, the junction contained 7 bases not matched to a gene. CDR3 nucleotides: TGTGCCAGCTCACCAAGAAGCGGGAGCGGGACCGGGGAGCTGTTTTTT. It codes for CASSPRSGSGTGELFF.

The chain combines TRBV6-5 with TRBJ1-2; perhaps TRBD1 as D (6 bases). V was cut by 6 bases and J by 7 bases, with 18 bases left in between. Per germline, CDR1 MNHEY and CDR2 SVGAGI. The CDR3 has 14 residues. The CDR3 sequence: CASRNPRQVPGYTF. In DNA, the CDR3 is TGTGCCAGCAGAAATCCGCGACAGGTACCTGGCTACACCTTC.

CDR3 loop: CASRNREGPLHF. In DNA form, the CDR3 reads TGTGCCAGCAGAAACAGGGAAGGGCCCCTCCACTTT. The chain couples TRBV3-1 (or the pseudogene TRBV3-2) to TRBJ1-6; D perhaps matches TRBD1 (6 bases). In germline, CDR1 is LGHDT, CDR2 YNNKEL (reference sequence). The CDR3 loop spans 12 amino acids. Trimming took off 6 bases at V and 13 bases at J, with 13 bases between the two ends.